A single sample gave rise to the 25 T cell receptor beta chains below, sequenced in a study of shared clonotypes between healthy human individuals. TCRdb's table, derived via immunoSEQ multiplex PCR, lists solely in-frame clones and lacks some. The profile shows approximately 650,000 clones, 95% to 96% of them singletons. CD8 cells regarded as naive lacked CD45RO, were positively chosen for CCR7, and omitted terminally differentiated effector memory CD45RA+ cells. The sequenced material came from naive CD8+ T cells sorted from blood. The receptors stem from a woman aged 30 to 39 in good health.

The chain combines TRBV2 with TRBJ2-7; D might be TRBD2 (5 bases). V gave up 2 bases and J gave up 0 bases, with 11 bases separating them. The CDR3 contains 15 residues. Germline loops: CDR1 SNHLY, CDR2 FYNNEI. The CDR3 coding sequence is TGTGCCAGCAGTGAAAACTTGGGGAGCTCCTACGAGCAGTACTTC. Residues: CASSENLGSSYEQYF.

J is TRBJ2-3 and V is TRBV27, with unresolved D. The CDR3 sequence is 15 residues long. V was shortened by 1 base and J by 0 bases, with 8 bases between the two germline ends. CDR1 is MNHEY and CDR2 is SMNVEV in the germline V gene (reference sequence). CDR3 residues: CASSLYAASTDTQYF. CDR3 nucleotides: TGTGCCAGCAGTTTATACGCAGCTAGCACAGATACGCAGTATTTT.

This sequence joins TRBV5-8 and TRBJ2-7; D unclear. V shed 3 bases and J shed 6 bases, with 7 bases lying between them. This CDR3 spans 11 amino acids. CDR1 is SGHTS, CDR2 YDEGEE, per germline. The CDR3 region is CASSSSLEQYF. CDR3 nucleotide sequence: TGTGCCAGCAGCTCCAGCCTCGAGCAGTACTTC. Full variable domain (rest looked up from reference TRBV5-8 and TRBJ2-7): EAGVTQSPTHLIKTRGQQATLRCSPISGHTSVYWYQQALGLGLQFLLWYDEGEERNRGNFPPRFSGRQFPNYSSELNVNALELEDSALYLCASSSSLEQYFGPGTRLTVT.

The rearrangement joins TRBV27 to TRBJ2-3; 7 bases are shared with TRBD1. After removal of 3 bases from V and 4 bases from J, the junction contained 7 bases not matched to a gene. This CDR3 comprises 15 residues. Per the germline V gene, CDR1 is MNHEY and CDR2 is SMNVEV (reference sequence). The CDR3 protein is CASSFGSRGSDTQYF. As DNA, the CDR3 is TGTGCCAGCAGTTTTGGCAGCAGGGGGTCAGATACGCAGTATTTT.

The chain carries TRBV27 and TRBJ2-2; D is unresolved. The V and J ends lost 2 bases and 5 bases respectively, with 6 bases between them. This CDR3 has 13 amino acids. CDR1 is MNHEY and CDR2 is SMNVEV in the germline V gene (reference sequence). The CDR3 DNA reads TGTGCCAGCAGTTTACTCCGTACCGGGGAGCTGTTTTTT. Translated, it gives CASSLLRTGELFF.

The rearrangement links TRBV4-1 to TRBJ2-7; possibly TRBD1 for D (6 bases). The V gene's germline CDR1 is MGHRA and CDR2 YSYEKL. V lost 3 bases and J 4 bases, leaving 10 bases between the germline ends. The CDR3 covers 13 residues. DNA for the CDR3: TGCGCCAGCAGCCACCAAACAGGGTACGAGCAGTACTTC. It translates to CASSHQTGYEQYF.

This chain links TRBV20-1 with TRBJ2-7; D tentatively fits TRBD1 or TRBD2 (5 bases each). The V end was cut by 4 bases, the J end by 2 bases, with 6 bases between. Germline V gene lookup returns CDR1 DFQATT and CDR2 SNEGSKA (reference sequence). The CDR3 loop spans 11 amino acids. CDR3 region: CSAMGAYEQYF. The CDR3 DNA reads TGCAGTGCTATGGGGGCCTACGAGCAGTACTTC.

The rearrangement uses TRBV19 and TRBJ1-2; TRBD1 matches at 9 bases. V lost 5 bases, J lost 1 base, and 8 bases stayed unmatched. The germline V gene encodes CDR1 LNHDA and CDR2 SQIVND (reference sequence). The CDR3 has 16 residues. CDR3 DNA: TGTGCCAGTAGTCCTCGCCCGGACAGGGGTAACTATGGCTACACCTTC. It is translated as CASSPRPDRGNYGYTF.

CDR3 region: CASSGGSSYEQYF. For the CDR3, the DNA is TGCGCCAGCTCGGGCGGAAGCTCCTACGAGCAGTACTTC. The chain joins TRBV10-2 to TRBJ2-7; no firm D call. Trimming removed 8 bases at V and 0 bases at J, with 11 bases between. The CDR3 is made up of 13 amino acids. The germline V gene encodes CDR1 WSHSY and CDR2 SAAADI.

V gene TRBV2 combines with J gene TRBJ2-5; D not resolved. Trimming removed 1 base at V and 2 bases at J, with 11 bases between. Germline V gene sequence: CDR1 SNHLY, CDR2 FYNNEI. This CDR3 comprises 15 residues. CDR3 loop: CASSEEAGLQETQYF. CDR3 nucleotide sequence: TGTGCCAGCAGTGAAGAGGCAGGCCTTCAAGAGACCCAGTACTTC.

The gene calls are TRBV5-1 and TRBJ2-2; a possible D gene is TRBD1 (6 bases). This CDR3 has 16 residues. V was clipped by 4 bases and J by 4 bases, with 17 bases between them. Germline V lookup: CDR1 SGHRS, CDR2 YFSETQ. The CDR3 nucleotides are TGCGCCAGCAGCCTGACCCTGACAGGAGGCACCGGGGAGCTGTTTTTT. Its protein is CASSLTLTGGTGELFF.

The genes are TRBV10-3 and TRBJ1-5, with 8 bases matching TRBD1. V gave up 3 bases and J gave up 2 bases; unmatched junction bases: 3. The CDR3 extends over 15 amino acids. The germline V gene encodes CDR1 ENHRY and CDR2 SYGVKD. The CDR3 DNA is TGTGCCATCAGTGATGCGGACAGGGGCAATCAGCCCCAGCATTTT. Translating gives CAISDADRGNQPQHF.

V gene TRBV4-2 combines with J gene TRBJ2-1; TRBD2 matches at 11 bases. The junction had 9 bases not matched to a gene; V was cut back by 4 bases and J by 4 bases. The CDR3 is 17 amino acids. Germline CDR1 LGHNA, CDR2 YNFKEQ. The CDR3 DNA sequence: TGTGCCAGCAGCCTGGGCATAGCGGGGGGGGTTTACAATGAGCAGTTCTTC. Translating gives CASSLGIAGGVYNEQFF.

V is TRBV11-1 and J is TRBJ1-1; no clear D gene. V lost 6 bases, J lost 7 bases, and 12 bases lay in between. Germline V gene lookup returns CDR1 SGHAT and CDR2 FQDESV (reference sequence). The length of the CDR3 is 12 residues. CDR3 nucleotide sequence: TGTGCCAGCAGTGTTCTTAGCGGTGAAGCTTTCTTT. It translates to CASSVLSGEAFF.

This clone appeared a single time. The CDR3 loop reads CASSPLRFGSYNEQFF. The CDR3 DNA is TGTGCCAGCAGCCCGCTAAGGTTCGGCTCCTACAATGAGCAGTTCTTC. The chain has TRBV27 and TRBJ2-1; D gene uncertain. Trimming pared 6 bases from V and 0 bases from J, leaving 15 bases between. CDR1 and CDR2 (germline): MNHEY, SMNVEV (reference sequence). This CDR3 is 16 amino acids long.

The chain joins TRBV5-1 to TRBJ2-1, with 7 bases that match TRBD2. The CDR3 length is 14 residues. J lost 3 bases, V lost 4 bases, and 4 bases had no gene match. Germline loops: CDR1 SGHRS, CDR2 YFSETQ. CDR3 DNA: TGCGCCAGCAGCCAAACTAGCGTCTACAATGAGCAGTTCTTC. It is translated as CASSQTSVYNEQFF.

The chain employs TRBV19 and TRBJ2-1, with D perhaps matching TRBD1 (5 bases). The CDR3 consists of 15 residues. CDR1 is LNHDA, CDR2 SQIVND, per germline (reference sequence). The V and J ends lost 3 bases and 3 bases respectively, with 12 bases between them. The CDR3 reads CASSISQGDYNEQFF. The CDR3 bases are TGTGCCAGTAGTATTAGTCAGGGTGACTACAATGAGCAGTTCTTC.

The CDR3 protein is CASSFGTGADGYTF. The CDR3 DNA reads as TGTGCCAGCAGCTTCGGGACAGGGGCAGATGGCTACACCTTC. The rearrangement links TRBV5-6 to TRBJ1-2; 10 bases agree with TRBD1. The CDR3 covers 14 residues. Germline V gives CDR1 SGHDT, CDR2 YYEEEE. The junction had 4 bases not matched to a gene; V was cut back by 2 bases and J by 6 bases.

The CDR3 sequence: CASSLLANEQFF. The DNA of the CDR3 is TGTGCCAGCAGCTTACTAGCGAATGAGCAGTTCTTC. This chain connects TRBV5-4 to TRBJ2-1; 7 nucleotides agree with TRBD2. The CDR3 extends over 12 amino acids. V lost 2 bases and J lost 7; bases outside the gene matches: 0. The V gene's germline CDR1 is SGHNT and CDR2 YYREEE (reference sequence).

This chain uses TRBV6-1 with TRBJ1-1; maybe TRBD1 (5 bases). CDR3 length equals 14 residues. Germline V gene lookup returns CDR1 MNHNS and CDR2 SASEGT. The ends were cut back, 1 base at V and 1 base at J, with 7 bases in the middle. CDR3: CASSEVTGNTEAFF. CDR3 in DNA: TGTGCCAGCAGTGAAGTAACAGGGAACACTGAAGCTTTCTTT.

DNA of the CDR3: TGCGCCAGCAGTGAGTCGATGAGGACGGTTGGGAAGCAGTACTTC. Its translation: CASSESMRTVGKQYF. The V call is TRBV10-1, the J call TRBJ2-7; no reliable D call. Germline CDR1 and CDR2: WNHNN and SYGVQD (reference sequence). The CDR3 loop spans 15 amino acids. V lost 0 bases, J lost 8 bases, and 17 bases lay in between.

J is TRBJ2-7 and V is TRBV4-2, with TRBD1 matching 10 bases. CDR1 and CDR2 (germline): LGHNA, YNFKEQ. The V and J ends lost 4 bases and 6 bases, in that order; junction bases with no gene match: 18. The CDR3 is made up of 18 amino acids. CDR3 sequence reads: CASSPGQGRGTNFSEQYF. CDR3 DNA: TGTGCCAGCAGCCCGGGACAGGGGAGAGGGACTAACTTCAGCGAGCAGTACTTC.

The V and J genes are TRBV4-2 and TRBJ2-1; possibly TRBD2 for D (6 bases). Germline V gene sequence: CDR1 LGHNA, CDR2 YNFKEQ. The CDR3 covers 17 residues. Trimming pared 0 bases from V and 5 bases from J, leaving 17 bases between. The CDR3 coding sequence is TGTGCCAGCAGCCAAGATAGCGTCGGACTACCCGACAATGAGCAGTTCTTC. It is translated as CASSQDSVGLPDNEQFF.

The chain combines TRBV27 with TRBJ2-2; D is unresolved. Trimming pared 0 bases from V and 7 bases from J, leaving 6 bases between. Germline loops: CDR1 MNHEY, CDR2 SMNVEV (reference sequence). This CDR3 spans 13 amino acids. CDR3 amino acids: CASSLSVGGELFF. CDR3 DNA: TGTGCCAGCAGTTTATCGGTGGGCGGGGAGCTGTTTTTT.

This clone was found once. The chain employs TRBV27 and TRBJ2-1; 8 positions match TRBD1. With 6 bases clipped from V and 7 bases from J, the junction kept 8 bases outside the gene matches. CDR3 length: 14 amino acids. The germline V gene encodes CDR1 MNHEY and CDR2 SMNVEV (reference sequence). Written as DNA, the CDR3 is TGTGCCAGCAGCTATAACAGGGGGAGGAATGAGCAGTTCTTC. Protein sequence: CASSYNRGRNEQFF.